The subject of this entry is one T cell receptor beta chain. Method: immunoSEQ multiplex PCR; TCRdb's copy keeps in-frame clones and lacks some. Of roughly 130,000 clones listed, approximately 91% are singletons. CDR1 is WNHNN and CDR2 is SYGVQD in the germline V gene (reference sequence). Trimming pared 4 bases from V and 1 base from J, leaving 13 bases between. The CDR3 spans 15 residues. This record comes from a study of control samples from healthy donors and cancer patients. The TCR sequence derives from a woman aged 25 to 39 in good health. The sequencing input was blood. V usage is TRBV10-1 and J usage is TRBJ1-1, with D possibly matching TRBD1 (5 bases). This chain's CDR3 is CASSGEGLGNTEAFF. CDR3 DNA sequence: TGCGCCAGCAGTGGTGAGGGGCTGGGGAACACTGAAGCTTTCTTT.